This TCR beta chain was captured by sequencing in a study of blood T cell repertoires in COVID-19. In the original analysis: Reference gene primer amplification in the assay estimated nucleated cell counts. This table comes from immunoSEQ multiplex PCR, and its TCRdb copy is limited to in-frame clones, with some not included. Clone size and V and J calls were adopted from that table, with D and trimming inferred from the DNA. This sample has around 140,000 clones, with 80% to 90% found just once. Sequencing was done on a sample of peripheral blood. This sequence originates from a woman in her forties or fifties with acute or convalescent COVID-19.

As DNA, the CDR3 is TGTGCCAGCAGTCAAGGGACAGGGCAGTACTTC. It specifies CASSQGTGQYF. The V gene is TRBV28, the J gene TRBJ2-7, with TRBD1 matching 8 bases. J lost 9 bases, V lost 5 bases, and 3 bases had no gene match. The CDR3 spans 11 residues. Germline V CDR1 and CDR2: MDHEN, SYDVKM.